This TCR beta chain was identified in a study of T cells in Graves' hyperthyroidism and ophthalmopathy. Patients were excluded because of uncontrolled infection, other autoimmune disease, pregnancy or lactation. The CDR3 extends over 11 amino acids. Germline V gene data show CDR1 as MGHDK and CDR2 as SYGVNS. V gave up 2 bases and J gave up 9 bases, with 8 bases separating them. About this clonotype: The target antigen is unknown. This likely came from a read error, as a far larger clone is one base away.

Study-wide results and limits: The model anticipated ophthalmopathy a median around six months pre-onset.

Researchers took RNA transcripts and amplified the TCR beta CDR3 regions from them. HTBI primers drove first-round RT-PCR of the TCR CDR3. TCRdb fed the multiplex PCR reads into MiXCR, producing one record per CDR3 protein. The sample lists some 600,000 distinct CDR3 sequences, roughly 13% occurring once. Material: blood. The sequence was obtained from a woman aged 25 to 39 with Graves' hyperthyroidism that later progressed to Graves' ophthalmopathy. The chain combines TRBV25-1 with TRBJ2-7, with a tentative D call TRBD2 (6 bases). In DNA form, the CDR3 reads TGTGCCAGCAGTGAAGGGGGAGGGCAGTACTTC. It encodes CASSEGGGQYF.